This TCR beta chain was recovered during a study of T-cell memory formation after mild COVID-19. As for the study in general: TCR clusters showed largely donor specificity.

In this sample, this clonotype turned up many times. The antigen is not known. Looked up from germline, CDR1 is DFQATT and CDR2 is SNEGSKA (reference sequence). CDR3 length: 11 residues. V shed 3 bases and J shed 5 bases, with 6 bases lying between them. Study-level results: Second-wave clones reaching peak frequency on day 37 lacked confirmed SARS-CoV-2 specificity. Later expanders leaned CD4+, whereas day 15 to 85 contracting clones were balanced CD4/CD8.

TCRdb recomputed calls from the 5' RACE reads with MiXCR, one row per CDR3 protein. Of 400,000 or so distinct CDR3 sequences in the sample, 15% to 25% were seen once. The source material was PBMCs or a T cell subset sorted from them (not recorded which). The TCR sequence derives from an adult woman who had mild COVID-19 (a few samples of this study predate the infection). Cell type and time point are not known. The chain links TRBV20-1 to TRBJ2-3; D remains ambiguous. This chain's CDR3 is CSARALDTQYF. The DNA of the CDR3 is TGCAGTGCTAGGGCCCTAGATACGCAGTATTTT.